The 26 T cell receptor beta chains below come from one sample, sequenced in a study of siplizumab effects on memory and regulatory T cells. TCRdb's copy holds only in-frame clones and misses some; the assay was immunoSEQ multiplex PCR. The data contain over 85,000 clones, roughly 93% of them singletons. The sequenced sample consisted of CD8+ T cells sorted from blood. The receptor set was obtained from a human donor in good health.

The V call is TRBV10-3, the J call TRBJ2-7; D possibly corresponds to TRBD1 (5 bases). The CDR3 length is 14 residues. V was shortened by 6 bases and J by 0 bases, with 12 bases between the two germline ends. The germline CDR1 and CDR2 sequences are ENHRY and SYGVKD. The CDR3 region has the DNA TGTGCCATCAGCGAACCAGGGAACTCCTACGAGCAGTACTTC. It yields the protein CAISEPGNSYEQYF.

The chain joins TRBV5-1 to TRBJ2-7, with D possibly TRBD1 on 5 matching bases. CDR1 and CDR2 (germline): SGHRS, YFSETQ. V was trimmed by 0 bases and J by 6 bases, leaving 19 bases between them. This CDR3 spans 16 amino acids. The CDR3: CASSLASPRARSEQYF. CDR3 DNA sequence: TGCGCCAGCAGCTTGGCCTCCCCCAGGGCCAGGAGCGAGCAGTACTTC.

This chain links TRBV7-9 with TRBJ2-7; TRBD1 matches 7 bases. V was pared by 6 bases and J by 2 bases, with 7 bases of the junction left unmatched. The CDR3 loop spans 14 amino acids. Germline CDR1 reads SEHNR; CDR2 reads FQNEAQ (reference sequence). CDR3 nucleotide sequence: TGTGCCAGCAGTTATGACAGGGAACCCTACGAGCAGTACTTC. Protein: CASSYDREPYEQYF.

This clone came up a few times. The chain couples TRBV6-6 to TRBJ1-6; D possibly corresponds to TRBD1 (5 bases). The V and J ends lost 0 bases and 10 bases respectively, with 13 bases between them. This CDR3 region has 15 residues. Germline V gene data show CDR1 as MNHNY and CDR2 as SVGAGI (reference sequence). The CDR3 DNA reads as TGTGCCAGCAGTTACTCGAGGGGAGGGGAGTCACCCCTCCACTTT. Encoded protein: CASSYSRGGESPLHF.

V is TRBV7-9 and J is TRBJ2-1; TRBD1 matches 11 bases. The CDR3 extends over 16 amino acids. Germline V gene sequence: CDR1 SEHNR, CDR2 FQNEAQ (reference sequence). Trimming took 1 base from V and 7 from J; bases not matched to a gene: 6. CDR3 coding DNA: TGTGCCAGCAGCTTAGGATTGGGACAGGGGGGGAATGAGCAGTTCTTC. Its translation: CASSLGLGQGGNEQFF.

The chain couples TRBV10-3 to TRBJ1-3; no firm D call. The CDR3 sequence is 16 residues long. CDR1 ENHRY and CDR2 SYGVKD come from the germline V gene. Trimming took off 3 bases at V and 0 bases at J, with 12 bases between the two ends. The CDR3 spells CAISDPSRSSGNTIYF. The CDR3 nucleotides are TGTGCCATCAGTGACCCCTCGAGGAGCTCTGGAAACACCATATATTTT.

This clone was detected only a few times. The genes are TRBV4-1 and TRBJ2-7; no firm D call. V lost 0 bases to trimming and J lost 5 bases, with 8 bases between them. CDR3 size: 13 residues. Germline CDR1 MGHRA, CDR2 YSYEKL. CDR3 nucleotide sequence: TGCGCCAGCAGCCAAGATCGAGACGACGAGCAGTACTTC. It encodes CASSQDRDDEQYF.

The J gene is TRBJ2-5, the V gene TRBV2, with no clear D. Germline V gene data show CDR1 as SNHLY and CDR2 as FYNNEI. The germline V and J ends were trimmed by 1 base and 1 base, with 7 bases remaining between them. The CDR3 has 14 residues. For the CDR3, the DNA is TGTGCCAGCAGTGAAGGATGGGTCCAAGAGACCCAGTACTTC. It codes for CASSEGWVQETQYF. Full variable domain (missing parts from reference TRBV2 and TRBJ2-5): EPEVTQTPSHQVTQMGQEVILRCVPISNHLYFYWYRQILGQKVEFLVSFYNNEISEKSEIFDDQFSVERPDGSNFTLKIRSTKLEDSAMYFCASSEGWVQETQYFGPGTRLLVL.

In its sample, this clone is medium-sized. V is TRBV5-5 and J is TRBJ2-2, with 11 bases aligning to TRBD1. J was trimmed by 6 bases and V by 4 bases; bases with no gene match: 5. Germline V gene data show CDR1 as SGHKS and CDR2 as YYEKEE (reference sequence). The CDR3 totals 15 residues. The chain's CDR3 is CASSPWDRGSGELFF. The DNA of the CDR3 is TGTGCCAGCAGCCCTTGGGACAGGGGGTCCGGGGAGCTGTTTTTT.

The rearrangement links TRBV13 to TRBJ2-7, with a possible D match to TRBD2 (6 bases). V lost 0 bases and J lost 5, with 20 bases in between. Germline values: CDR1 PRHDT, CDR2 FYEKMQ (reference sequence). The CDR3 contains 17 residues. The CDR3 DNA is TGTGCCAGCAGCTTAGGCCGAGGACTAAGGAAATTCCACGAGCAGTACTTC. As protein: CASSLGRGLRKFHEQYF.

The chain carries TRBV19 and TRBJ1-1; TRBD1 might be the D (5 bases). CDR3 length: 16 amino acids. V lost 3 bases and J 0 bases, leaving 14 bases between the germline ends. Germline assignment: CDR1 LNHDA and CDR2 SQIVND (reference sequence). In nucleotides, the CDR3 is TGTGCCAGTAGTATCGGGGACCCGCCGATGAACACTGAAGCTTTCTTT. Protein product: CASSIGDPPMNTEAFF.

The CDR3 DNA reads as TGTGCCAGCAGCCAAAATAGCGGGAGTGGCTACGAGCAGTACTTC. It codes for CASSQNSGSGYEQYF. V and J are TRBV14 and TRBJ2-7; 9 nucleotides align to TRBD2. Germline V CDR1 and CDR2: SGHDN, FVKESK. This CDR3 spans 15 amino acids. The ends lost 2 bases at V and 3 bases at J; junction bases unmatched: 5. Complete variable domain (other parts from reference TRBV14 and TRBJ2-7): EAGVTQFPSHSVIEKGQTVTLRCDPISGHDNLYWYRRVMGKEIKFLLHFVKESKQDESGMPNNRFLAERTGGTYSTLKVQPAELEDSGVYFCASSQNSGSGYEQYFGPGTRLTVT.

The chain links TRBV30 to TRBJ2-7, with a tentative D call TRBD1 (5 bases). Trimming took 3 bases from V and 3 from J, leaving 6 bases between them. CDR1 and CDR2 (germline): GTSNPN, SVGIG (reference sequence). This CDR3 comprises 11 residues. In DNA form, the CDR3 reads TGTGCCTGGAGCGACAGCTACGAGCAGTACTTC. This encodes CAWSDSYEQYF.

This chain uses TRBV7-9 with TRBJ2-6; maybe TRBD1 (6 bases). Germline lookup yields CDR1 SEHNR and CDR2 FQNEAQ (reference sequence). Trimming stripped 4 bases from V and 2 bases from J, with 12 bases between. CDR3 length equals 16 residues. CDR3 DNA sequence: TGTGCCAGCAGCTCCCCAACAGGGACTGGGGCCAACGTCCTGACTTTC. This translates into CASSSPTGTGANVLTF.

CDR3 nucleotide sequence: TGTGCCAGGGGACAGCGGGACACTGAAGCTTTCTTT. Protein sequence: CARGQRDTEAFF. The genes are TRBV2 and TRBJ1-1, with 7 positions matching TRBD1. J lost 3 bases, V lost 9 bases, and 4 bases had no gene match. Germline V gene sequence: CDR1 SNHLY, CDR2 FYNNEI. CDR3 size: 12 residues. Full variable domain (outside the CDR3, taken from reference TRBV2 and TRBJ1-1): EPEVTQTPSHQVTQMGQEVILRCVPISNHLYFYWYRQILGQKVEFLVSFYNNEISEKSEIFDDQFSVERPDGSNFTLKIRSTKLEDSAMYFCARGQRDTEAFFGQGTRLTVV.

CDR3 residues: CASRGTGDEKLFF. The DNA of the CDR3 is TGTGCCAGCAGGGGGACAGGGGATGAAAAACTGTTTTTT. The rearrangement links TRBV7-9 to TRBJ1-4; 10 bases are a match to TRBD1. J gave up 6 bases and V 6 bases, and 1 base lay outside the gene matches. This CDR3 is 13 amino acids long. From germline, CDR1 is SEHNR and CDR2 FQNEAQ (reference sequence).

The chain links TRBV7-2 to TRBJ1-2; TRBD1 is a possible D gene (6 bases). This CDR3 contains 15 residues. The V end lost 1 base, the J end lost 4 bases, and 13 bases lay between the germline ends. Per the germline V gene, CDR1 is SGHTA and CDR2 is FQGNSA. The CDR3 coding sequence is TGTGCCAGCAGCTTAGAGGGGGGGCGAGGCTATGGCTACACCTTC. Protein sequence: CASSLEGGRGYGYTF.

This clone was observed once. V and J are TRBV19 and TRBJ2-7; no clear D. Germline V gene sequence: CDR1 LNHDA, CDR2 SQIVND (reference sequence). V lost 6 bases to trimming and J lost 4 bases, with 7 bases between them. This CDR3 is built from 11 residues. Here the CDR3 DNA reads TGTGCCAGTAGCGTGGGGTACGAGCAGTACTTC. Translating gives CASSVGYEQYF.

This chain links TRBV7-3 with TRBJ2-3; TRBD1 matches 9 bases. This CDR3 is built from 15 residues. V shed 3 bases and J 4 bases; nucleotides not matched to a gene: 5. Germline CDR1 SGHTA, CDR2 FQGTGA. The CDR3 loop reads CASSLTGGSADTQYF. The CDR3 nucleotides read TGTGCCAGCAGCTTGACAGGGGGTTCGGCAGATACGCAGTATTTT.

CDR3: CASSVGGPGSQGYTF. The DNA for the CDR3 is TGTGCCAGCAGCGTAGGAGGCCCAGGGTCGCAAGGCTACACCTTC. The V and J genes are TRBV9 and TRBJ1-2; TRBD1 might be the D (5 bases). This CDR3 contains 15 residues. The V end lost 0 bases, the J end lost 8 bases, and 17 bases lay between the germline ends. Germline lookup yields CDR1 SGDLS and CDR2 YYNGEE.

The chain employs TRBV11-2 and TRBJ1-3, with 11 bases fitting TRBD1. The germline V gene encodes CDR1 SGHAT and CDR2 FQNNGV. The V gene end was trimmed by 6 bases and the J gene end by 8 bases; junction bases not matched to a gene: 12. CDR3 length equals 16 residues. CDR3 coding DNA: TGTGCCAGCAGTAATCGACCGGGACAGGGGGAAGACACCATATATTTT. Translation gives CASSNRPGQGEDTIYF.

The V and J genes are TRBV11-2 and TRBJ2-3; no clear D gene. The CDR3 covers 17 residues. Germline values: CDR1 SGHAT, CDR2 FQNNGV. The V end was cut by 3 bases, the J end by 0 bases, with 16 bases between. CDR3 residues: CASSFRSAVPSTDTQYF. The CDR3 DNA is TGTGCCAGCAGCTTTAGGTCGGCGGTCCCTAGCACAGATACGCAGTATTTT.

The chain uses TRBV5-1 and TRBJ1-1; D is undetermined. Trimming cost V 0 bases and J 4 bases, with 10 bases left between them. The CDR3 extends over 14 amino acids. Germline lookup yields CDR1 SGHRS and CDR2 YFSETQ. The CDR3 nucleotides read TGCGCCAGCAGCTTGGAAGGGTTTGGCACTGAAGCTTTCTTT. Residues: CASSLEGFGTEAFF.

For the CDR3, the DNA is TGCGCCAGCAGCTTTGGCCAGGGTGGGTACAATGAGCAGTTCTTC. Protein: CASSFGQGGYNEQFF. The rearrangement uses TRBV5-1 and TRBJ2-1, with D possibly being TRBD1 (5 bases). Trimming cost V 2 bases and J 4 bases, with 13 bases left between them. The CDR3 totals 15 residues. From germline, CDR1 is SGHRS and CDR2 YFSETQ.

In DNA form, the CDR3 reads TGTGCCAGCAGCTTAATTCTACAGGGCGGTGCAGATACGCAGTATTTT. Its protein is CASSLILQGGADTQYF. The genes are TRBV7-8 and TRBJ2-3; a possible D gene is TRBD1 (6 bases). The CDR3 has 16 amino acids. The germline V and J ends were trimmed by 2 bases and 4 bases, with 16 bases remaining between them. Germline V gives CDR1 SGHVS, CDR2 FQNEAQ.

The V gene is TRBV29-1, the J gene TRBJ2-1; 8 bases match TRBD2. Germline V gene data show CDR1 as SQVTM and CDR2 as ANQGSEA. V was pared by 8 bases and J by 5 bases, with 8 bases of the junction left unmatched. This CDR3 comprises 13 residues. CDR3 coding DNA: TGCAGCTTGGTAGCGGGGATAAACAATGAGCAGTTCTTC. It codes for CSLVAGINNEQFF.